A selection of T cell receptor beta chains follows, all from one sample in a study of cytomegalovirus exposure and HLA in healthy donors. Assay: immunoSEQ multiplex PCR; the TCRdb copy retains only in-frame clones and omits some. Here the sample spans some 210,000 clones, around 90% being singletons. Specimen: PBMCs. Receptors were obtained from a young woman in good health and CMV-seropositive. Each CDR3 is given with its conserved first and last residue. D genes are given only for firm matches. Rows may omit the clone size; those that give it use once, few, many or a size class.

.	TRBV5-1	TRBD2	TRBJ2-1	TGCGCCAGCAGCTTGGATCCGGGAGGTGAGCAGTTCTTC	CASSLDPGGEQFF
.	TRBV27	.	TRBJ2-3	TGTGCCAGCAGTCCCCGGGCTAGCGGCACAGATACGCAGTATTTT	CASSPRASGTDTQYF
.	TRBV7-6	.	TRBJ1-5	TGTGCCAGCAGCCCCCGACAGAATAGCAATCAGCCCCAGCATTTT	CASSPRQNSNQPQHF
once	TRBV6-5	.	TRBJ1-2	TGTGCCAGCACCGCCTCGGTCCTTAACTATGGCTACACCTTC	CASTASVLNYGYTF
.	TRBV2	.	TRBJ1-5	TGTGCCAGCAGTAGGTATCAGGGTGCGGATCAGCCCCAGCATTTT	CASSRYQGADQPQHF
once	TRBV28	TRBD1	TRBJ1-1	TGTGCCAGCAGTTTAGATATGACAGGGCTAACTGAAGCTTTCTTT	CASSLDMTGLTEAFF
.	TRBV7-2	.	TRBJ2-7	TGTGCCAGCAGGGCTGGACAGAGCTACGAGCAGTACTTC	CASRAGQSYEQYF
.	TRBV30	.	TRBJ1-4	TGTGCCTGGAGTGGGTCCGGTAATGAAAAACTGTTTTTT	CAWSGSGNEKLFF
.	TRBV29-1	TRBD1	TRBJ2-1	TGCAGCGCTGAAGGGACAGGGGGTCCCAATGAGCAGTTCTTC	CSAEGTGGPNEQFF
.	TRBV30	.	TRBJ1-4	TGTGCCTGGAGTACAGGAGGGGAAAAACTGTTTTTT	CAWSTGGEKLFF
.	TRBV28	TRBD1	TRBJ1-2	TGTGCCAGCAGTTGGGGACAGGGGTCCGATGGCTACACCTTC	CASSWGQGSDGYTF
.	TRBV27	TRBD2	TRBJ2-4	TGTGCCAGCAGTCGTCGGGAGGGGAACATTCAGTACTTC	CASSRREGNIQYF
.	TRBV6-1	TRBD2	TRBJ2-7	TGTGCCACCCTGCGGAAGCGGGAACACTACGAGCAGTACTTC	CATLRKREHYEQYF
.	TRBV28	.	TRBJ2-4	TGTGCCAGCAGTTTAACAGGTAGAAACATTCAGTACTTC	CASSLTGRNIQYF
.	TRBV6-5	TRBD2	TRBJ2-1	TGTGCCAGCAGTTACCAGGGGACTAGCGGAGAGGGGCAGTTCTTC	CASSYQGTSGEGQFF
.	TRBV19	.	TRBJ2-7	TGTGCCAGTAGTATGATCCAGGGAAGCTCCTACGAGCAGTACTTC	CASSMIQGSSYEQYF
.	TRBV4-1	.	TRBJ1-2	TGCGCCAGCAGCCAAGAACCCCGGACAAACTATGGCTACACCTTC	CASSQEPRTNYGYTF
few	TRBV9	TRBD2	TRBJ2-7	TGTGCCAGCAGCCCATCAGCGGGAGTGGCCTACGAGCAGTACTTC	CASSPSAGVAYEQYF
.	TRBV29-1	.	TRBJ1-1	TGCAGCTCGTCGCCGTGGAGTAACACTGAAGCTTTCTTT	CSSSPWSNTEAFF
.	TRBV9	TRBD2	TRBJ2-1	TGTGCCAGCAGCGTACGGCCAGCGGGAATGAATGAGCAGTTCTTC	CASSVRPAGMNEQFF
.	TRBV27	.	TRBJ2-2	TGTGCCAGCAGTTTATACAGGAACACCGGGGAGCTGTTTTTT	CASSLYRNTGELFF
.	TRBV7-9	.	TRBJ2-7	TGTGCCAGCAGCTTTGATTGGGACTCCGAGCAGTACTTC	CASSFDWDSEQYF
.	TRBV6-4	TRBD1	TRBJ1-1	TGTGCCAGCAGTGACTCGTCACAGGGGGCGGGAGCTTTCTTT	CASSDSSQGAGAFF
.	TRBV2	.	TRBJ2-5	TGTGCCAGCAGTGCCCAGGAGACCCAGTACTTC	CASSAQETQYF
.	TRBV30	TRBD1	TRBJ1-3	TGTGCCTGGAGTGGACAGGGGGCCTCAGGAAACACCATATATTTT	CAWSGQGASGNTIYF
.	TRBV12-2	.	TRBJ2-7	TGTGCAAGTCGAAAACACAGGGGGGCCTCTTTCTTTTCCTACGAGCAGTACTTC	CASRKHRGASFFSYEQYF
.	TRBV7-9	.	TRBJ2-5	TGTGCCAGCAGCCCGGCGACACTTGCTGCCCCCCAGTACTTC	CASSPATLAAPQYF
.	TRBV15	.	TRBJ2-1	TGTGCCACCAGCAGAGTCCCAGCCAGTAGGCGACTGAGCTCCTACAATGAGCAGTTCTTC	CATSRVPASRRLSSYNEQFF
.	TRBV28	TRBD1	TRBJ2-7	TGTGCCAGCAGCATTGGGACAGGGTCCTACGAGCAGTACTTC	CASSIGTGSYEQYF
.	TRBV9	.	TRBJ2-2	TGTGCCAGCAGCGTAGCGCCAGGGGCCACCGGGGAGCTGTTTTTT	CASSVAPGATGELFF
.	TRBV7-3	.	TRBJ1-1	TGTGCCAGCAGCTTAATGCGGCGCACTGAAGCTTTCTTT	CASSLMRRTEAFF
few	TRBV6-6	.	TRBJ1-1	TGTGCCAGCACCCCCCTTAATGAAGCTTTCTTT	CASTPLNEAFF
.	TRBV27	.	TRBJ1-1	TGTGCCAGCAGTTTCGATTTATACAGCCGGAACACTGAAGCTTTCTTT	CASSFDLYSRNTEAFF
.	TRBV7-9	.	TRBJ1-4	TGTGCCAGCAGCTTAGGCCGGTTTTGGGCCGACGATGAAAAACTGTTTTTT	CASSLGRFWADDEKLFF
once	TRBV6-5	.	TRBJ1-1	TGTGCCAGCTTCACAAGACGGGGGAATCGGGCTTTCTTT	CASFTRRGNRAFF